This TCR beta chain was profiled in a study of T cells in Graves' hyperthyroidism and ophthalmopathy. Amplified TCR beta CDR3 regions derived from RNA transcripts. RT-PCR in the first round (using the HTBI primer set) targeted the TCR CDR3. TCRdb itself ran the multiplex PCR reads through MiXCR, one entry per CDR3 protein. This sample has around 600,000 distinct CDR3 sequences, with nearly 45% found just once. This clonotype was observed at least ten times. The CDR3 sequence is 13 residues long. The germline V gene has CDR1 LGHNT and CDR2 FRNRAP. Trimming pared 7 bases from V and 1 base from J, leaving 10 bases between.

The clonotype was recovered from an adult man with Graves' disease, either hyperthyroidism or ophthalmopathy (not recorded which). The chain links TRBV12-5 to TRBJ1-1; D is perhaps TRBD1 (5 bases). The material sequenced was peripheral blood or thyroid tissue (not recorded which). In nucleotides, the CDR3 is TGTGCTAGTGCCAGGGACTGGAACACTGAAGCTTTCTTT. This encodes CASARDWNTEAFF.